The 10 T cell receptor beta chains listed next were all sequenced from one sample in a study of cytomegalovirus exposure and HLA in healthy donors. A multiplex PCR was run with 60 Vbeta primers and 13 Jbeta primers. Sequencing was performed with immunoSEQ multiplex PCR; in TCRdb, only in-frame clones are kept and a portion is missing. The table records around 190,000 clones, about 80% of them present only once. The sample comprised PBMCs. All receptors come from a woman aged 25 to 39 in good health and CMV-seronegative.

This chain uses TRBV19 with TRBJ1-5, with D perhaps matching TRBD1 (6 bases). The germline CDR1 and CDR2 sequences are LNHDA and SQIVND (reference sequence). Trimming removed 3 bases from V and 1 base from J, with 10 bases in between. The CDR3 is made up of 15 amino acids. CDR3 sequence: CASSIFGQSNQPQHF. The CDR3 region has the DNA TGTGCCAGTAGTATTTTCGGACAGAGCAATCAGCCCCAGCATTTT.

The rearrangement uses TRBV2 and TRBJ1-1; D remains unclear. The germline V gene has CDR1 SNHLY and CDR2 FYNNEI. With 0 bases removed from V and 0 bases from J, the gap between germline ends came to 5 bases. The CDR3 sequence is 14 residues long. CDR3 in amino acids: CASSEARLNTEAFF. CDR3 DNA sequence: TGTGCCAGCAGTGAAGCCAGATTGAACACTGAAGCTTTCTTT.

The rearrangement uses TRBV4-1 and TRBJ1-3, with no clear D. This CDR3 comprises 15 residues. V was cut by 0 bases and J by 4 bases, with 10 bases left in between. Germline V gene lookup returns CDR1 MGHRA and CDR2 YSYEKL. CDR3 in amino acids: CASSQDEREGNTIYF. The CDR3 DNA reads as TGCGCCAGCAGCCAAGATGAAAGAGAGGGAAACACCATATATTTT.

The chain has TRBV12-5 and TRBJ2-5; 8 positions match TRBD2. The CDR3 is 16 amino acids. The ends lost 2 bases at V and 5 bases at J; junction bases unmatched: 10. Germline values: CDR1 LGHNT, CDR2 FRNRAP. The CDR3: CASGLTYTGGAETQYF. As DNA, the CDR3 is TGTGCTAGTGGTTTGACCTATACGGGAGGGGCGGAGACCCAGTACTTC. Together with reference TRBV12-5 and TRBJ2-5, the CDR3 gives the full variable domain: DARVTQTPRHKVTEMGQEVTMRCQPILGHNTVFWYRQTMMQGLELLAYFRNRAPLDDSGMPKDRFSAEMPDATLATLKIQPSEPRDSAVYFCASGLTYTGGAETQYFGPGTRLLVL.

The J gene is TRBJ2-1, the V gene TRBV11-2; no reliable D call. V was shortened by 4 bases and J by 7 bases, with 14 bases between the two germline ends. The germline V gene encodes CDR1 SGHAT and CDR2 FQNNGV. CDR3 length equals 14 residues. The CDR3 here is CASSSLSGRNEQFF. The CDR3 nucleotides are TGTGCCAGCAGCTCCCTTTCTGGCAGAAATGAGCAGTTCTTC.

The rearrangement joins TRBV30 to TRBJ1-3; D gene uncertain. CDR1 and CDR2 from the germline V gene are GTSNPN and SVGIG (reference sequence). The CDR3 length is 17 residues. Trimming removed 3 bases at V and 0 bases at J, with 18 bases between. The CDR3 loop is CAWRGVGGLSSGNTIYF. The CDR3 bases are TGTGCCTGGAGGGGAGTGGGAGGGCTGTCCTCTGGAAACACCATATATTTT.

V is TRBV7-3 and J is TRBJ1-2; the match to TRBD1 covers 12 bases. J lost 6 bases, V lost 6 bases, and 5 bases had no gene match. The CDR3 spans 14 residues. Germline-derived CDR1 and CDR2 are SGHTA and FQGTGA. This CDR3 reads CASRFGTGGDGYTF. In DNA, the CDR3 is TGTGCCAGCAGGTTCGGGACAGGGGGCGATGGCTACACCTTC.

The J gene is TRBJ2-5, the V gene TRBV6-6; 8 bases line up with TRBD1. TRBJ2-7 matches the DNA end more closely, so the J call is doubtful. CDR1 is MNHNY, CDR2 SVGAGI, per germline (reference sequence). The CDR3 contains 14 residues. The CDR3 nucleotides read TGTGCCAGCAGACCTCCGGGACAGGACTACGAGCAGTACTTC. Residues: CASRPPGQDYEQYF.

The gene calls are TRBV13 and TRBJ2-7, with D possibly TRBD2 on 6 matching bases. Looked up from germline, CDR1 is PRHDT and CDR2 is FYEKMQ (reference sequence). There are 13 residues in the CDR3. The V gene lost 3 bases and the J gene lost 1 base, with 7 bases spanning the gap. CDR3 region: CASSFGTSYEQYF. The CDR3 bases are TGTGCCAGCAGCTTCGGGACTTCCTACGAGCAGTACTTC.

CDR3 in amino acids: CASSLGDREYGYTF. CDR3 bases: TGCGCCAGCAGCTTGGGGGACAGGGAGTATGGCTACACCTTC. The rearrangement joins TRBV5-1 to TRBJ1-2, with TRBD1 matching over 9 bases. Looked up from germline, CDR1 is SGHRS and CDR2 is YFSETQ. Germline trimming cut 0 bases from V and 5 bases from J; bases unmatched to any gene: 2. CDR3 size: 14 residues. The whole variable domain, remainder taken from reference TRBV5-1 and TRBJ1-2, is KAGVTQTPRYLIKTRGQQVTLSCSPISGHRSVSWYQQTPGQGLQFLFEYFSETQRNKGNFPGRFSGRQFSNSRSEMNVSTLELGDSALYLCASSLGDREYGYTFGSGTRLTVV.